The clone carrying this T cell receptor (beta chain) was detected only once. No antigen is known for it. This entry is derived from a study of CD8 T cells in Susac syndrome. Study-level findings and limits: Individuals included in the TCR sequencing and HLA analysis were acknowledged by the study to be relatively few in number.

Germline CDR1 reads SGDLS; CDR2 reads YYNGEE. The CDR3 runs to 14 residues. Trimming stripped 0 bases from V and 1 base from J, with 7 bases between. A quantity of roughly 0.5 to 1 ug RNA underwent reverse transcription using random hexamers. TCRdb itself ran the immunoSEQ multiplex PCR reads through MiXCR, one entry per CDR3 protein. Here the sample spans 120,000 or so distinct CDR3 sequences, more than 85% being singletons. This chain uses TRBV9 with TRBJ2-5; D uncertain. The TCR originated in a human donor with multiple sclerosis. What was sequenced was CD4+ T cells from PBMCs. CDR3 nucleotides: TGTGCCAGCAGCGTAGCCACTTTCCAAGAGACCCAGTACTTC. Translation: CASSVATFQETQYF.